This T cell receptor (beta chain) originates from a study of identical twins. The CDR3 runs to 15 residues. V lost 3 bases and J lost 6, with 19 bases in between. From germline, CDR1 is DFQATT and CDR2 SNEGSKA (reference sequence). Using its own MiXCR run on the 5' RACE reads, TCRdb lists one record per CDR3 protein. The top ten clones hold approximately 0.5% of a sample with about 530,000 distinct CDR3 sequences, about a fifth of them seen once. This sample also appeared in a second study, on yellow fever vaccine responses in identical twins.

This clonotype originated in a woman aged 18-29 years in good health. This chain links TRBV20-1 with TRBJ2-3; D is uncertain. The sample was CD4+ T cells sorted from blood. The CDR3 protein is CSARGDSAPRDTQYF. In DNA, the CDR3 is TGCAGTGCTAGGGGTGACTCGGCCCCACGGGATACGCAGTATTTT.